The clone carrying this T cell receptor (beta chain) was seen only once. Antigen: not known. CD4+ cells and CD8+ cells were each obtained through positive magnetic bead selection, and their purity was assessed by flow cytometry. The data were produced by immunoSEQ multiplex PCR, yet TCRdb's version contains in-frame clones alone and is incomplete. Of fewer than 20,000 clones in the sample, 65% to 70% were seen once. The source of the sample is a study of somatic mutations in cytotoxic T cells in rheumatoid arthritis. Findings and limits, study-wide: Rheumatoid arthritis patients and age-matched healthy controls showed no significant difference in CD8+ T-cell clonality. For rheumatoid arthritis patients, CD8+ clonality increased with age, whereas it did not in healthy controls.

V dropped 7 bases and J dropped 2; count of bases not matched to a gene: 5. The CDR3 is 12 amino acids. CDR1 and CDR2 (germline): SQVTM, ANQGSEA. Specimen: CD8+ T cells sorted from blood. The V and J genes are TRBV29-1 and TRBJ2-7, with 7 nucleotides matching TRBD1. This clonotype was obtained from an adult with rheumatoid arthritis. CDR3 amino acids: CSAGGHPYEQYF. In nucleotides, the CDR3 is TGCAGCGCAGGGGGACACCCCTACGAGCAGTACTTC.